The rows below give T cell receptor beta chains drawn from one sample of a study of shared clonotypes between healthy human individuals. The repertoire was sequenced with immunoSEQ multiplex PCR; TCRdb's copy has only in-frame clones and lacks some. In the table there are over a million clones, around 82% of which are singletons. Sequencing was performed on memory CD4+ T cells from PBMCs. The receptor source for this set is a young man in good health. Some clones in this sample may be carry-over from other donors' samples. The CDR3 runs from the conserved cysteine through the conserved F or W. The D gene is left open where the match is weak. Part of the rows lack a size; the others show once, few, many or a class for expanded clones.

J gene	clone size	CDR3 length	V gene	D gene	CDR3 DNA	CDR3 protein
TRBJ1-2	.	17	TRBV5-6	TRBD1	TGTGCCAGCAGCCTTAACCCGGGACAGGGAATTGGCTATGGCTACACCTTC	CASSLNPGQGIGYGYTF
TRBJ2-7	few	16	TRBV4-3	TRBD2	TGCGCCAGCAGCCAAGATGTTAGCGGGCTAGTCTACGAGCAGTACTTC	CASSQDVSGLVYEQYF
TRBJ2-4	once	13	TRBV7-2	TRBD1	TGTGCCAGCAGGGAGACAGGGCAAAACATTCAGTACTTC	CASRETGQNIQYF
TRBJ2-1	.	14	TRBV9	.	TGTGCCAGCAGCGTATCGAGCTCCTACAATGAGCAGTTCTTC	CASSVSSSYNEQFF
TRBJ1-4	.	13	TRBV10-3	.	TGTGCCACCACAGGTGGAGGGTTGAGAAAACTGTTTTTT	CATTGGGLRKLFF
TRBJ2-2	once	14	TRBV5-1	.	TGCGCCAGCAGCTTGACGGGTGCGGCCGGGGAGCTGTTTTTT	CASSLTGAAGELFF
TRBJ1-3	.	15	TRBV9	.	TGTGCCAGCAGCGCCACCCGGGGCTCTGGAAACACCATATATTTT	CASSATRGSGNTIYF
TRBJ2-2	.	17	TRBV6-4	TRBD2	TGTGCCAGCAGTGACTCTCGACTAGCGGGAGTCACCGGGGAGCTGTTTTTT	CASSDSRLAGVTGELFF
TRBJ1-5	.	12	TRBV29-1	.	TGCAGCGTCCGGGACAGCAATCAGCCCCAGCATTTT	CSVRDSNQPQHF
TRBJ2-2	many	15	TRBV19	TRBD1	TGTGCCAGTAGTATCGGGGACAGATACACCGGGGAGCTGTTTTTT	CASSIGDRYTGELFF